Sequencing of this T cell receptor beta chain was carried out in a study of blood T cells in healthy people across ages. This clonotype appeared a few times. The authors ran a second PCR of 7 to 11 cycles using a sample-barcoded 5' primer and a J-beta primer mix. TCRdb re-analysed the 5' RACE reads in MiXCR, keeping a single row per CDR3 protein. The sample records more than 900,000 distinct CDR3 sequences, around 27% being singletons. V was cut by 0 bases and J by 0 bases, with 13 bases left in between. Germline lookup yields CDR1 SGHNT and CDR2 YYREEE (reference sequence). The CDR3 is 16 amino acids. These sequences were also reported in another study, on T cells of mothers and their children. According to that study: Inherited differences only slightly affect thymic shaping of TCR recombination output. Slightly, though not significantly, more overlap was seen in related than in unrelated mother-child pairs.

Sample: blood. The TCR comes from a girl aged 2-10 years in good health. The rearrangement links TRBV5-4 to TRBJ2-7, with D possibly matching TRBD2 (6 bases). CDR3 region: CASSLDLAISSYEQYF. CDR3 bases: TGTGCCAGCAGCTTGGACCTAGCGATCAGCTCCTACGAGCAGTACTTC.